This T cell receptor beta chain stems from a study of T cell responses to AZD1222 COVID-19 vaccine. Method: immunoSEQ multiplex PCR; TCRdb's copy keeps in-frame clones and lacks some. The repertoire consists of 150,000 to 200,000 clones, with 85% to 95% occurring once and the leading ten covering approximately 1.9%. The sample consisted of peripheral blood, taken 28 days after the second AZD1222 dose. This receptor was obtained from an adult who received the AZD1222 COVID-19 vaccine.

CDR3 sequence: CASSLGADYGYTF. The CDR3 DNA reads as TGTGCCAGCAGTTTGGGGGCGGACTATGGCTACACCTTC. V usage is TRBV12-3 or TRBV12-4 and J usage is TRBJ1-2, with D maybe TRBD1 (6 bases). The V gene lost 3 bases and the J gene lost 3 bases, with 8 bases spanning the gap. There are 13 residues in the CDR3.